The 8 T cell receptor beta chains listed next were all sequenced from one sample in a study of shared clonotypes between healthy human individuals. Assay: immunoSEQ multiplex PCR; the TCRdb copy retains only in-frame clones and omits some. The data contain some 1 million clones, 65% to 75% of them seen just once; the ten biggest clones take up about 1.5%. Specimen: memory CD4+ T cells sorted from blood. Subset specified: CD45RA-negative fraction. Receptor source: a man younger than 30 in good health.

The chain carries TRBV10-3 and TRBJ1-2, with TRBD1 identical over 12 bases. The ends lost 10 bases at V and 6 bases at J; junction bases unmatched: 9. This CDR3 has 14 amino acids. Germline V gene lookup returns CDR1 ENHRY and CDR2 SYGVKD. CDR3 loop: CATGGTGGRDGYTF. The CDR3 bases are TGTGCCACCGGGGGGACAGGGGGCCGGGATGGCTACACCTTC.

The chain recombines TRBV7-6 with TRBJ2-1; tentatively, D is TRBD1 (6 bases). This CDR3 is built from 15 residues. Germline V gene sequence: CDR1 SGHVS, CDR2 FNYEAQ. Trimming stripped 3 bases from V and 4 bases from J, with 13 bases between. Written as DNA, the CDR3 is TGTGCCAGCAGCTTGGCTCAGGGGAATTACAATGAGCAGTTCTTC. Translating gives CASSLAQGNYNEQFF.

The chain employs TRBV5-1 and TRBJ2-2; D uncertain. V was clipped by 0 bases and J by 6 bases, with 9 bases between them. This CDR3 is built from 14 residues. CDR1 SGHRS and CDR2 YFSETQ come from the germline V gene. The CDR3, as DNA: TGCGCCAGCAGCTTGGCCGGGTTCCCCGGGGAGCTGTTTTTT. Its translation: CASSLAGFPGELFF. The variable domain in full, with the rest retrieved from reference TRBV5-1 and TRBJ2-2, is KAGVTQTPRYLIKTRGQQVTLSCSPISGHRSVSWYQQTPGQGLQFLFEYFSETQRNKGNFPGRFSGRQFSNSRSEMNVSTLELGDSALYLCASSLAGFPGELFFGEGSRLTVL.

This clone appeared a few times. The rearrangement uses TRBV7-2 and TRBJ1-6; no definite D call. The CDR3 has 12 residues. V shed 8 bases and J shed 10 bases, with 12 bases lying between them. CDR1 is SGHTA and CDR2 is FQGNSA in the germline V gene. CDR3 sequence (DNA): TGTGCCAGCGGTGAAGGGTTCTCACCCCTCCACTTT. Its protein is CASGEGFSPLHF.

This clone was recorded many times. The chain couples TRBV4-3 to TRBJ2-3; perhaps TRBD2 as D (5 bases). V was clipped by 0 bases and J by 0 bases, with 10 bases between them. CDR1 and CDR2 from the germline V gene are LGHNA and YSLEER. CDR3 length: 16 amino acids. CDR3 protein: CASSQDLQRSTDTQYF. The CDR3, as DNA: TGCGCCAGCAGCCAAGATCTCCAGCGGAGCACAGATACGCAGTATTTT.

The rearrangement uses TRBV27 and TRBJ1-5; unclear D gene. V was shortened by 5 bases and J by 0 bases, with 23 bases between the two germline ends. Germline V gene data show CDR1 as MNHEY and CDR2 as SMNVEV (reference sequence). This CDR3 has 19 amino acids. The CDR3 coding sequence is TGTGCCAGCAGTCCCTCCCCCATCACCCCCATTAATAGCAATCAGCCCCAGCATTTT. Translating gives CASSPSPITPINSNQPQHF.

The rearrangement links TRBV9 to TRBJ2-5; 14 bases align to TRBD2. The CDR3 spans 15 residues. J gave up 5 bases and V 3 bases, and 3 bases lay outside the gene matches. The germline CDR1 and CDR2 sequences are SGDLS and YYNGEE. The CDR3 region has the DNA TGTGCCAGCAGCGGGACTAGCGGGGGGACGGAGACCCAGTACTTC. It codes for CASSGTSGGTETQYF.

The count of this clone is one. CDR3 loop: CASSVGPTGEETQYF. The CDR3 DNA reads as TGTGCCAGCAGCGTAGGTCCCACAGGGGAGGAGACCCAGTACTTC. This rearrangement joins TRBV9 to TRBJ2-5; 7 bases map to TRBD1. The CDR3 loop spans 15 amino acids. J was trimmed by 5 bases and V by 0 bases; bases with no gene match: 7. Germline V gene data show CDR1 as SGDLS and CDR2 as YYNGEE. Full variable domain (outside the CDR3, taken from reference TRBV9 and TRBJ2-5): DSGVTQTPKHLITATGQRVTLRCSPRSGDLSVYWYQQSLDQGLQFLIQYYNGEERAKGNILERFSAQQFPDLHSELNLSSLELGDSALYFCASSVGPTGEETQYFGPGTRLLVL.